Each of the 19 T cell receptor beta chains below was sequenced from the same sample in a study of T cell repertoires in cytomegalovirus infection (dated by TCRdb to about 2019). Sequenced on an Illumina HiSeq 1500. Using fastp at Q25 and MiXCR, TCRdb reprocessed the public reads and kept productive beta chains. Rows are unified per CDR3 protein, each entry keeping the most common DNA and genes. This sample comprises under 500,000 distinct CDR3 sequences, about two fifths of them detected only once. The ten largest clones represent 35% to 50% of the sample. Read against the paper, the sample's treatment or condition label means: in vitro stimulation with specific CMV peptide epitopes to enrich CMV-specific T cells. Their target antigens are unknown. The specimen was cultured PBMCs, collected from culture after CMV antigen stimulation. These TCRs come from a human donor in good health (CMV status not recorded). Some clones in this sample may be carry-over from other donors' samples.

V gene TRBV6-2 or TRBV6-3 combines with J gene TRBJ1-1; D remains unclear. V lost 0 bases, J lost 6 bases, and 23 bases lay in between. Germline loops: CDR1 MNHEY, CDR2 SVGEGT. CDR3 size: 18 residues. In DNA form, the CDR3 reads TGTGCCAGCAGTTACTCTTTATGGTCCCCACCGTTTTGGGCTGAAGCTTTCTTT. Residues: CASSYSLWSPPFWAEAFF.

This chain joins TRBV7-2 and TRBJ1-1; D gene ambiguous. V lost 8 bases and J 4 bases, leaving 11 bases between the germline ends. Germline-derived CDR1 and CDR2 are SGHTA and FQGNSA. The CDR3 runs 12 residues. CDR3 coding DNA: TGTGCCAGCGGCCTGTCGAGCACTGAAGCTTTCTTT. As protein: CASGLSSTEAFF.

Only a few counts were recorded for this clonotype. V is TRBV7-8 and J is TRBJ1-5; maybe TRBD1 (6 bases). The CDR3 is 14 amino acids. CDR1 SGHVS and CDR2 FQNEAQ come from the germline V gene. V lost 5 bases to trimming and J lost 3 bases, with 11 bases between them. In DNA form, the CDR3 reads TGTGCCAGCAGCCCGGACAGATACAATCAGCCCCAGCATTTT. It encodes CASSPDRYNQPQHF.

The rearrangement uses TRBV5-5 and TRBJ1-6; 8 nucleotides agree with TRBD1. Looked up from germline, CDR1 is SGHKS and CDR2 is YYEKEE (reference sequence). The ends lost 0 bases at V and 9 bases at J; junction bases unmatched: 2. The CDR3 has 14 residues. CDR3 region: CASSLVTGGSPLHF. The CDR3 bases are TGTGCCAGCAGCTTGGTCACAGGGGGTTCACCCCTCCACTTT. Variable domain in full (rest from reference TRBV5-5 and TRBJ1-6): DAGVTQSPTHLIKTRGQQVTLRCSPISGHKSVSWYQQVLGQGPQFIFQYYEKEERGRGNFPDRFSARQFPNYSSELNVNALLLGDSALYLCASSLVTGGSPLHFGNGTRLTVT.

Ten or more counts support this clonotype. The chain uses TRBV7-2 and TRBJ1-1; D gene ambiguous. Trimming shortened V by 5 bases and J by 1 base, and 11 bases separated the two germline ends. Germline CDR1 SGHTA, CDR2 FQGNSA. The CDR3 has 14 amino acids. The CDR3, as DNA: TGTGCCAGCAGCCCCAGAGTTGGGAACACTGAAGCTTTCTTT. The encoded protein is CASSPRVGNTEAFF.

In this sample, this clonotype turned up a few times. Germline and junction disagree at one end, which may indicate a read error. J is TRBJ2-7 and V is TRBV11-2; perhaps TRBD1 as D (5 bases). The germline V gene has CDR1 SGHAT and CDR2 FQNNGV. There are 15 residues in the CDR3. The CDR3 nucleotides read TGTGCCGGCAGCTCGATAACAGGAAAAAGGTTCGAGCAGTACTTC. The encoded protein is CAGSSITGKRFEQYF.

The chain recombines TRBV7-8 with TRBJ2-3; D uncertain. Germline assignment: CDR1 SGHVS and CDR2 FQNEAQ. There are 15 residues in the CDR3. V was cut by 4 bases and J by 1 base, with 12 bases left in between. The CDR3: CASSYVGKRTDTQYF. The CDR3 coding sequence is TGTGCCAGCAGCTATGTGGGGAAACGCACAGATACGCAGTATTTT.

The chain carries TRBV7-2 and TRBJ1-6, with no clear D. CDR1 and CDR2 (germline): SGHTA, FQGNSA. The length of the CDR3 is 15 residues. Trimming shortened V by 3 bases and J by 9 bases, and 15 bases separated the two germline ends. DNA of the CDR3: TGTGCCAGCAGCTTCCTAGGGTCTCTGTCTTCACCCCTCCACTTT. Translating gives CASSFLGSLSSPLHF.

In this sample, this clonotype turned up a few times. This chain connects TRBV6-1 to TRBJ2-1; 8 nucleotides align to TRBD2. The CDR3 sequence is 15 residues long. V was clipped by 6 bases and J by 0 bases; unmatched bases: 4. From germline, CDR1 is MNHNS and CDR2 SASEGT. The DNA of the CDR3 is TGTGCCAGCAGGCGGGGGGACTACTCCTACAATGAGCAGTTCTTC. Its translation: CASRRGDYSYNEQFF.

The table lists this clonotype with a few counts. CDR3 sequence: CASSEGTGGTPLHF. CDR3 DNA: TGTGCCAGCAGTGAGGGGACAGGGGGAACCCCCCTCCACTTT. V gene TRBV12-3 or TRBV12-4 combines with J gene TRBJ1-6; TRBD1 matches 11 bases. Unmatched junction bases numbered 7, after V lost 5 bases and J lost 13 bases. The CDR3 is 14 residues long.

This rearrangement joins TRBV20-1 to TRBJ1-2; D is possibly TRBD1 (5 bases). This CDR3 has 11 amino acids. With 4 bases removed from V and 8 bases from J, the gap between germline ends came to 11 bases. Germline assignment: CDR1 DFQATT and CDR2 SNEGSKA (reference sequence). The CDR3 protein is CSATGTRGYTF. The CDR3 nucleotides read TGCAGTGCTACAGGGACGAGAGGCTACACCTTC.

Only a few counts were recorded for this clonotype. The V and J genes are TRBV12-3 or TRBV12-4 and TRBJ2-1, with D tentatively TRBD2 (5 bases). Trimming stripped 3 bases from V and 14 bases from J, with 14 bases between. This CDR3 comprises 12 residues. The CDR3 nucleotides read TGTGCCAGCAGTTTCTCTCTAGCCACCAAGTTCTTC. This sequence encodes CASSFSLATKFF.

This clonotype was recorded only once. The rearrangement joins TRBV9 to TRBJ2-5; perhaps TRBD1 as D (7 bases). Trimming removed 3 bases at V and 2 bases at J, with 17 bases between. CDR1 is SGDLS and CDR2 is YYNGEE in the germline V gene. CDR3 size: 16 residues. The CDR3 nucleotides read TGTGCCAGCAGCGCAAGGCAGGGGGGAGCACAAGAGACCCAGTACTTC. Its protein is CASSARQGGAQETQYF.

The rearrangement joins TRBV5-4 to TRBJ2-7, with no clear D. The V gene lost 4 bases and the J gene lost 6 bases, with 14 bases spanning the gap. Germline V gene data show CDR1 as SGHNT and CDR2 as YYREEE (reference sequence). The CDR3 length is 13 residues. CDR3 amino acids: CASSRVDAGEQYF. In nucleotides, the CDR3 is TGTGCCAGCAGCAGGGTGGACGCAGGCGAGCAGTACTTC.

This clonotype was seen more than once but under ten times. The gene calls are TRBV7-4 and TRBJ1-5; D is undetermined. The CDR3 is 13 residues long. Trimming left V 3 bases short and J 4 bases short, with 7 bases between. CDR1 and CDR2 from the germline V gene are SGHVT and SQSDAQ. Here the CDR3 reads CASSFGNNQPQHF. As DNA, the CDR3 is TGTGCCAGCAGCTTCGGAAATAATCAGCCCCAGCATTTT. Variable domain in full (rest from reference TRBV7-4 and TRBJ1-5): GAGVSQSPRYKVAKRGRDVALRCDSISGHVTLYWYRQTLGQGSEVLTYSQSDAQRDKSGRPSGRFSAERPERSVSTLKIQRTEQGDSAVYLCASSFGNNQPQHFGDGTRLSIL.

J is TRBJ2-3 and V is TRBV11-2, with D possibly being TRBD1 or TRBD2 (5 bases each). CDR1 and CDR2 from the germline V gene are SGHAT and FQNNGV. This CDR3 contains 15 residues. V lost 1 base and J lost 2, with 10 bases in between. The CDR3 DNA follows: TGTGCCAGCAGCTTAGGGGGACCCGACACAGATACGCAGTATTTT. Translation gives CASSLGGPDTDTQYF.

This chain uses TRBV6-8 with TRBJ1-4, with a tentative D call TRBD1 (5 bases). Trimming removed 3 bases from V and 4 bases from J, with 9 bases in between. Germline V CDR1 and CDR2: MNHGY, SAAAGT. The CDR3 covers 14 residues. DNA of the CDR3: TGTGCCAGCAGTTATGACAGATATAATGAAAAACTGTTTTTT. Its translation is CASSYDRYNEKLFF.

V gene TRBV6-1 combines with J gene TRBJ1-2, with 7 bases lining up with TRBD1. V was clipped by 6 bases and J by 5 bases; unmatched bases: 6. CDR1 is MNHNS and CDR2 is SASEGT in the germline V gene. The CDR3 length is 13 residues. The CDR3 region has the DNA TGTGCCAGCAGCGTGACAGGGCCTTATGGCTACACCTTC. Its translation is CASSVTGPYGYTF.

This sequence joins TRBV5-1 and TRBJ2-3; 8 bases align to TRBD2. Trimming cost V 0 bases and J 2 bases; bases outside gene matches: 5. Germline CDR1 reads SGHRS; CDR2 reads YFSETQ. The CDR3 length is 16 residues. The CDR3 here is CASSLASAGDTDTQYF. In DNA form, the CDR3 reads TGCGCCAGCAGCTTGGCCTCAGCGGGGGACACAGATACGCAGTATTTT.